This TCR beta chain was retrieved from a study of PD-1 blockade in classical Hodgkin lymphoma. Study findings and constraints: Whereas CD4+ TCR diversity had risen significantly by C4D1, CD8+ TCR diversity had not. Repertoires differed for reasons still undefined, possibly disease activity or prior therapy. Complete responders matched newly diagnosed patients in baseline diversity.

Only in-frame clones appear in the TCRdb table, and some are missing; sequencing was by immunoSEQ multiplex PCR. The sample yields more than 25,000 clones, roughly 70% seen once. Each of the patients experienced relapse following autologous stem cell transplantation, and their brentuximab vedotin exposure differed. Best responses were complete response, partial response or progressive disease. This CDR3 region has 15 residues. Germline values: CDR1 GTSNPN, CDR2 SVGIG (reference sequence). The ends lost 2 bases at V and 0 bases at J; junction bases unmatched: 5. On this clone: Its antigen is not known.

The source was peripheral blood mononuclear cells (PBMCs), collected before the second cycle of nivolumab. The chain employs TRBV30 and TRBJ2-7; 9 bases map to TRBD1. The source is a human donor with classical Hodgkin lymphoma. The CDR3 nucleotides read TGTGCCTGGAGTCCTCGGACAGGGGTCTCCTACGAGCAGTACTTC. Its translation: CAWSPRTGVSYEQYF. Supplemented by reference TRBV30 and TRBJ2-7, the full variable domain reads SQTIHQWPATLVQPVGSPLSLECTVEGTSNPNLYWYRQAAGRGLQLLFYSVGIGQISSEVPQNLSASRPQDRQFILSSKKLLLSDSGFYLCAWSPRTGVSYEQYFGPGTRLTVT.